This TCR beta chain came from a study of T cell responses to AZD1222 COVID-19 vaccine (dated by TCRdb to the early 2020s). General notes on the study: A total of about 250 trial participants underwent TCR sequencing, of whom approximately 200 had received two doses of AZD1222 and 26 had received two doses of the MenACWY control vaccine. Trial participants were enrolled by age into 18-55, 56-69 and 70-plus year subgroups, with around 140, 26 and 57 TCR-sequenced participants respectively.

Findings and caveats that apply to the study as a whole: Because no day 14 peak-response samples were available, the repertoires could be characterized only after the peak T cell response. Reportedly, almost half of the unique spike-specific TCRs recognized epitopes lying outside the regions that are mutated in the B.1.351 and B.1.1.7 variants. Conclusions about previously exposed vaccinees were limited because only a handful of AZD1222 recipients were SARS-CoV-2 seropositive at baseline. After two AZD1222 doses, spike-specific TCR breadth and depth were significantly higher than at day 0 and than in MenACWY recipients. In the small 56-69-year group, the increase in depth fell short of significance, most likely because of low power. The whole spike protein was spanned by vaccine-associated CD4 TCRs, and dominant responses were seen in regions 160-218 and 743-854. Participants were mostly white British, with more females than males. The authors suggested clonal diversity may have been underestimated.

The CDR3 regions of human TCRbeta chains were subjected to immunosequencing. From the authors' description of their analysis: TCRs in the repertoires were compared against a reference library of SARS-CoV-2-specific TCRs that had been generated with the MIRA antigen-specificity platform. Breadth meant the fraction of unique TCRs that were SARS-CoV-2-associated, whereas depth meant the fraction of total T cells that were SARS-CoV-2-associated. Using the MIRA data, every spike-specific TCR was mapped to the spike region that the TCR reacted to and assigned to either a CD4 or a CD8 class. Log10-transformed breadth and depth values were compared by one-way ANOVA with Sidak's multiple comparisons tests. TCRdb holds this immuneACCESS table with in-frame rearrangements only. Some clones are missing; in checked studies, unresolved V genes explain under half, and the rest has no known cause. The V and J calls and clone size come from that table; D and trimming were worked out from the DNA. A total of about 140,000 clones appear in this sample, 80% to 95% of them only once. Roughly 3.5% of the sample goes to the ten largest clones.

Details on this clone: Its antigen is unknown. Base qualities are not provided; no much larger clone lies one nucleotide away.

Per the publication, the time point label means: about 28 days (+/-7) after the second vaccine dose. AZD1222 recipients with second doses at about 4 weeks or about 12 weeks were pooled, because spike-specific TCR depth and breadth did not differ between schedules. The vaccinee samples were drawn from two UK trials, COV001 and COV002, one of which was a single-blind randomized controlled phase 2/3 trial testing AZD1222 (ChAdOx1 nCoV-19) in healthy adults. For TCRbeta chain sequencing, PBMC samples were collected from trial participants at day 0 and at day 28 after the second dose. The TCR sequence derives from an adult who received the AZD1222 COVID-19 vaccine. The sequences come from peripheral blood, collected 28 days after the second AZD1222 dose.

CDR3 reads: CASRLGGDNYGYTF. Here is the DNA: TGTGCCAGCAGACTCGGAGGGGATAACTATGGCTACACCTTC. The sequence joins TRBV6-5 to TRBJ1-2, with TRBD1 perhaps the D gene, on 5 matching bases. The CDR3 measures 14 amino acids from cysteine to phenylalanine. This entry keeps only the CDR3 DNA: 42 bases, framed from base 1. According to the germline V gene, CDR1 reads MNHEY and CDR2 reads SVGAGI. V sheds 6 bases and J sheds 1 base, leaving 12 bases between their ends.